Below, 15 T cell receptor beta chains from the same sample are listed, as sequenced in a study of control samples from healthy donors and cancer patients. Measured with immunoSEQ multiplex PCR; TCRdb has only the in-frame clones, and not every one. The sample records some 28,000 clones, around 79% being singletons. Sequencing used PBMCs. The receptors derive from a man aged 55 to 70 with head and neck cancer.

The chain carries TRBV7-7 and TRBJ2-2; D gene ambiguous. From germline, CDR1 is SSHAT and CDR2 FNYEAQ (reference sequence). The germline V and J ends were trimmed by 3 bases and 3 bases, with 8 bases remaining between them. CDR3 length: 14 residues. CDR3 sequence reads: CASSFAEHTGELFF. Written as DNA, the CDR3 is TGTGCCAGCAGCTTCGCCGAGCACACCGGGGAGCTGTTTTTT.

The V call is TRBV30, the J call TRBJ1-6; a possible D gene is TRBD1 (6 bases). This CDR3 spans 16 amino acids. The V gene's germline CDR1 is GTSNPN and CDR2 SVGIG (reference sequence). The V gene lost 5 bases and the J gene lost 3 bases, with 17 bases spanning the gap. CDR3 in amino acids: CAWQQGIRVYNSPLHF. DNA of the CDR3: TGTGCCTGGCAACAGGGAATTAGGGTCTATAATTCACCCCTCCACTTT.

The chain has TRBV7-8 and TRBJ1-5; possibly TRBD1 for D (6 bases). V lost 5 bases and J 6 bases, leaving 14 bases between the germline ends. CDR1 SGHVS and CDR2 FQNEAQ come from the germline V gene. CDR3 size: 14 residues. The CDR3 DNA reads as TGTGCCAGCAGCCAGCGGGGGGCCGCTCAGCCCCAGCATTTT. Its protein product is CASSQRGAAQPQHF. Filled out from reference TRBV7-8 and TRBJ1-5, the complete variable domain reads GAGVSQSPRYKVAKRGQDVALRCDPISGHVSLFWYQQALGQGPEFLTYFQNEAQLDKSGLPSDRFFAERPEGSVSTLKIQRTQQEDSAVYLCASSQRGAAQPQHFGDGTRLSIL.

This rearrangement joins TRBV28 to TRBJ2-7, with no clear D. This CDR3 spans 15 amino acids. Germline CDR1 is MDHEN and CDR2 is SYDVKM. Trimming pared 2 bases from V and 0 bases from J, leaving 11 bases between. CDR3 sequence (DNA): TGTGCCAGCAGTTTAGTGCGGAGTAGCTCCTACGAGCAGTACTTC. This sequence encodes CASSLVRSSSYEQYF. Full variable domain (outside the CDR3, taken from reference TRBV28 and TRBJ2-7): DVKVTQSSRYLVKRTGEKVFLECVQDMDHENMFWYRQDPGLGLRLIYFSYDVKMKEKGDIPEGYSVSREKKERFSLILESASTNQTSMYLCASSLVRSSSYEQYFGPGTRLTVT.

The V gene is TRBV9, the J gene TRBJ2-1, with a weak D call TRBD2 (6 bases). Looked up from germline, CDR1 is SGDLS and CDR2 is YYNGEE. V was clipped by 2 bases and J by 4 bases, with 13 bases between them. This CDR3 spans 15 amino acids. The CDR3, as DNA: TGTGCCAGCAGCGTTGGTAGCGGATTATACAATGAGCAGTTCTTC. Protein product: CASSVGSGLYNEQFF.

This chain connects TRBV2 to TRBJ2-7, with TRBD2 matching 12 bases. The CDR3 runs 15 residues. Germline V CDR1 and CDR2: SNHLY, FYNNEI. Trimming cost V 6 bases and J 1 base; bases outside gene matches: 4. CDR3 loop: CASRAGLAGSYEQYF. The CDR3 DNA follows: TGTGCCAGCAGGGCCGGACTAGCGGGATCCTACGAGCAGTACTTC.

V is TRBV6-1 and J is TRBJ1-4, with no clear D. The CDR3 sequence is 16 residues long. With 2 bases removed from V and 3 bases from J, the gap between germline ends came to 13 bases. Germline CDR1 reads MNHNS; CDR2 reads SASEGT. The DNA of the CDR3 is TGTGCCAGCAGTGAAAGGGTCGTTGTCTCTAATGAAAAACTGTTTTTT. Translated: CASSERVVVSNEKLFF.

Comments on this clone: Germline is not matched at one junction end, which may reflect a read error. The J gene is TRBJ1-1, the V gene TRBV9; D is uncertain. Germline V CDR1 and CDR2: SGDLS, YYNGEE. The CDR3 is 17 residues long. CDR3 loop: CANSVESLVSMNTEAFF. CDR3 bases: TGTGCCAACAGCGTCGAGTCCTTGGTATCCATGAACACTGAAGCTTTCTTT.

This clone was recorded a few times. This CDR3 is CASSFTGGPFYGYTF. The CDR3 region has the DNA TGTGCCAGCTCCTTCACAGGGGGCCCGTTCTATGGCTACACCTTC. V and J are TRBV7-8 and TRBJ1-2; 9 nucleotides agree with TRBD1. J gave up 4 bases and V 8 bases, and 11 bases lay outside the gene matches. This CDR3 spans 15 amino acids. Germline assignment: CDR1 SGHVS and CDR2 FQNEAQ.

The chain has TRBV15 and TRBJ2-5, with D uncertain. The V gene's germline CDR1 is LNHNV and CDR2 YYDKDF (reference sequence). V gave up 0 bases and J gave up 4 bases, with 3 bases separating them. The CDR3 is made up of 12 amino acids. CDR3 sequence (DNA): TGTGCCACCAGCAGAGATCGAGAGACCCAGTACTTC. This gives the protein CATSRDRETQYF.

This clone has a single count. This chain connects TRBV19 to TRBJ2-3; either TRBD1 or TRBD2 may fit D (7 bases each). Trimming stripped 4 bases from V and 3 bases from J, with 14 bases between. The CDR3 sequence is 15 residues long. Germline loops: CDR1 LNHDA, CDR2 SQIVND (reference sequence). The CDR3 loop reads CASSRGRGLTDTQYF. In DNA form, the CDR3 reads TGTGCCAGTAGTAGAGGGAGGGGGCTTACAGATACGCAGTATTTT.

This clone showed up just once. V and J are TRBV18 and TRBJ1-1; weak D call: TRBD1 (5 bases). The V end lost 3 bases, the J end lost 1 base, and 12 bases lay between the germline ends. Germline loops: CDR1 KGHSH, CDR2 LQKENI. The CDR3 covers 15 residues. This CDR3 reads CASSPSGTGNTEAFF. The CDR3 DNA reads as TGTGCCAGCTCACCGAGCGGGACGGGGAACACTGAAGCTTTCTTT.

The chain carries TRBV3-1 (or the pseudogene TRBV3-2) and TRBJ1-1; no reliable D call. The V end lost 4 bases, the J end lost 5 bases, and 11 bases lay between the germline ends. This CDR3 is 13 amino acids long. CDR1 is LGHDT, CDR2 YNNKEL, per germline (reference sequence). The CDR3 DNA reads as TGTGCCAGCAGCCTCGGGTGGAGAACTGAAGCTTTCTTT. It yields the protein CASSLGWRTEAFF.

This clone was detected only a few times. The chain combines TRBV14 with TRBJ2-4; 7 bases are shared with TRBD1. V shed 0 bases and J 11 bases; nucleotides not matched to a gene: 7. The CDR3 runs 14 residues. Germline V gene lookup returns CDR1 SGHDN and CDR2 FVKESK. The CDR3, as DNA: TGTGCCAGCAGCCAAGATCTGGACAGGCTATTTCAGTACTTC. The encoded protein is CASSQDLDRLFQYF. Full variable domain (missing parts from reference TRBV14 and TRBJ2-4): EAGVTQFPSHSVIEKGQTVTLRCDPISGHDNLYWYRRVMGKEIKFLLHFVKESKQDESGMPNNRFLAERTGGTYSTLKVQPAELEDSGVYFCASSQDLDRLFQYFGAGTRLSVL.

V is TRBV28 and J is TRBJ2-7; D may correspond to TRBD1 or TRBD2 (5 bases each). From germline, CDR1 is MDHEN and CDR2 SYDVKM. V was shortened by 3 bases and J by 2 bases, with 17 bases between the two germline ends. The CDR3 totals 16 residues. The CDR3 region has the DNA TGTGCCAGCAGTTTTAACCCGGGGCAAATAACCTACGAGCAGTACTTC. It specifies CASSFNPGQITYEQYF.